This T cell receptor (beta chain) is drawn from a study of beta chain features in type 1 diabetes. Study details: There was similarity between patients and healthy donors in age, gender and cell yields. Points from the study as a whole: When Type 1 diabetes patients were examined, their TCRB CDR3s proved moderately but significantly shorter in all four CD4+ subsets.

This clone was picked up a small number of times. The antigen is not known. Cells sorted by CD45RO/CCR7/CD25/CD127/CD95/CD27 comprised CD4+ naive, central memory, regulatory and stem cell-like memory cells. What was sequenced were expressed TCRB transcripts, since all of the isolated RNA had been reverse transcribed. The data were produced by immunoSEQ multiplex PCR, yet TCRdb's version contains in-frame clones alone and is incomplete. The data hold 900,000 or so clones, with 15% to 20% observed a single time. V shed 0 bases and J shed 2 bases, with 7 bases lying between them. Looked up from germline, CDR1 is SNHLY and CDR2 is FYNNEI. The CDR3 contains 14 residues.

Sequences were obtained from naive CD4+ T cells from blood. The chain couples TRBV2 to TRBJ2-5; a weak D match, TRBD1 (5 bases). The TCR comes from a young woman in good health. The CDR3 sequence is CASSEAAGQETQYF. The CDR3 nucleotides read TGTGCCAGCAGTGAAGCGGCAGGGCAAGAGACCCAGTACTTC.